This T cell receptor beta chain was found in a study of OX40 agonist ivuxolimab in advanced cancers. Study findings and constraints: Partial responders receiving 0.1-3.0 mg/kg showed among the lowest clonal expansion.

With regard to this clone: The antigen is undetermined.

Clones were read by immunoSEQ multiplex PCR, and TCRdb kept only the in-frame ones, dropping some. The sample shows 35,000 or so clones, approximately 89% of them seen only once. The clonotype originates from an adult with an advanced solid tumor such as melanoma, head and neck, liver or kidney cancer. The material sequenced was CD4+ or CD8+ T cells sorted from blood, taken in a trial of the OX40 agonist ivuxolimab.

The chain's CDR3 is CASSLGGLGDTQYF. As DNA, the CDR3 is TGCGCCAGCAGCTTGGGTGGGCTCGGAGATACGCAGTATTTT. The rearrangement joins TRBV5-1 to TRBJ2-3; D is ambiguous. This CDR3 is 14 amino acids long. Germline CDR1 and CDR2: SGHRS and YFSETQ. V dropped 0 bases and J dropped 5 bases, with 10 bases sitting between them.